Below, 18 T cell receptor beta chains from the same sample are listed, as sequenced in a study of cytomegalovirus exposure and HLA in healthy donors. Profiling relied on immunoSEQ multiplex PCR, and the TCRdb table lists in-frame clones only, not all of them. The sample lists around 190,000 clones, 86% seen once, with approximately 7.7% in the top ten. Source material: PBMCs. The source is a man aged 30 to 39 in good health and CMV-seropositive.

CDR3 DNA sequence: TGTGCCAGCAGCCTAGACGGTCCTAGCACAGATACGCAGTATTTT. It specifies CASSLDGPSTDTQYF. The chain employs TRBV27 and TRBJ2-3, with D unresolved. The CDR3 has 15 amino acids. The V end was cut by 6 bases, the J end by 0 bases, with 13 bases between. The germline gives CDR1 MNHEY, CDR2 SMNVEV (reference sequence).

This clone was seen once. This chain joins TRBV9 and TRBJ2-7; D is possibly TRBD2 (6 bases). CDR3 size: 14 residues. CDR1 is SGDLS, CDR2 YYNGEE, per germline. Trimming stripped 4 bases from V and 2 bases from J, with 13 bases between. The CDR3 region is CASSLGLAPYEQYF. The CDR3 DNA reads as TGTGCCAGCAGCCTGGGACTTGCCCCCTACGAGCAGTACTTC. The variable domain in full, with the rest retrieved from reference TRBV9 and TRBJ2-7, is DSGVTQTPKHLITATGQRVTLRCSPRSGDLSVYWYQQSLDQGLQFLIQYYNGEERAKGNILERFSAQQFPDLHSELNLSSLELGDSALYFCASSLGLAPYEQYFGPGTRLTVT.

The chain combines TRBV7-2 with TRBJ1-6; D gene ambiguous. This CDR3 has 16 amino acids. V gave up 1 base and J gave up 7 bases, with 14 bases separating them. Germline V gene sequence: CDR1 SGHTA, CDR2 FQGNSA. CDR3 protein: CASSLVAATDNSPLHF. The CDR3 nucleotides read TGTGCCAGCAGCTTAGTAGCAGCCACAGACAATTCACCCCTCCACTTT.

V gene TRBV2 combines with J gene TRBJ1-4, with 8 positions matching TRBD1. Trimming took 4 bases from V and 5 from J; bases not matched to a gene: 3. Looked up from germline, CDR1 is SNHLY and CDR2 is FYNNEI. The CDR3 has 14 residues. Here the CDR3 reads CASSVDRVNEKLFF. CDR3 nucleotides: TGTGCCAGCAGTGTGGACAGGGTGAATGAAAAACTGTTTTTT.

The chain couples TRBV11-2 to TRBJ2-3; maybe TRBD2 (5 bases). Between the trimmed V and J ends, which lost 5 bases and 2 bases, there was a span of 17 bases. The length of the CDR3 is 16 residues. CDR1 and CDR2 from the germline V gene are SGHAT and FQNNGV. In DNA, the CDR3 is TGTGCCAGCAGCCGAGGGTCCAGCGCACTCACAGATACGCAGTATTTT. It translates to CASSRGSSALTDTQYF.

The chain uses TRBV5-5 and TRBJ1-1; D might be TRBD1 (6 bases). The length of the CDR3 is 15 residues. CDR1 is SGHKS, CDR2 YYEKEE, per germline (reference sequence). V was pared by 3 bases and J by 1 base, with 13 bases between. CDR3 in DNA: TGTGCCAGCAGCTCCTATGGACAGACGAACACTGAAGCTTTCTTT. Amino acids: CASSSYGQTNTEAFF.

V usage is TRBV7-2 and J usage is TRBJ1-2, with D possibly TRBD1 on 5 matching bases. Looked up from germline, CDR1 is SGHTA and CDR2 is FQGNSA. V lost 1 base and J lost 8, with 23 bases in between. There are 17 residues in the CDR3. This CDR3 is CASSLGLGGPSRGGYTF. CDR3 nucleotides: TGTGCCAGCAGCTTAGGGCTCGGGGGACCCTCGAGAGGAGGCTACACCTTC.

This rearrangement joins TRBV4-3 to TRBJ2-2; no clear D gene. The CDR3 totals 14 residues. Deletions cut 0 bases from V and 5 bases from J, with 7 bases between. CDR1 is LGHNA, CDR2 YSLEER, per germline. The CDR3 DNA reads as TGCGCCAGCAGCCAAGATGTGGGAACCGGGGAGCTGTTTTTT. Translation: CASSQDVGTGELFF.

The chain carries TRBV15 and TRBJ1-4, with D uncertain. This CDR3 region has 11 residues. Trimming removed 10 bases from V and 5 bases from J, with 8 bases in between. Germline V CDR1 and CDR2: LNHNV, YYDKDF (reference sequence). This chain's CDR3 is CASGVNEKLFF. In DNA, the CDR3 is TGTGCCAGCGGGGTGAATGAAAAACTGTTTTTT.

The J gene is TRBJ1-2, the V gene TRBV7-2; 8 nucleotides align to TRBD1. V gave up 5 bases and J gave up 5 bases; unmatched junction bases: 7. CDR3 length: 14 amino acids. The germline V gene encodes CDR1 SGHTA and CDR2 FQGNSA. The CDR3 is CASSPDRGGYGYTF. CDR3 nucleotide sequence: TGTGCCAGCAGCCCCGACAGGGGTGGATATGGCTACACCTTC.

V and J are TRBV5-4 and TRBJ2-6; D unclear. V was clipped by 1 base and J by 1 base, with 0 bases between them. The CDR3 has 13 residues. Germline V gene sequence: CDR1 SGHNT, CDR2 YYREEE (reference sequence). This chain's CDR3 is CASSLSGANVLTF. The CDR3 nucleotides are TGTGCCAGCAGCTTGTCTGGGGCCAACGTCCTGACTTTC.

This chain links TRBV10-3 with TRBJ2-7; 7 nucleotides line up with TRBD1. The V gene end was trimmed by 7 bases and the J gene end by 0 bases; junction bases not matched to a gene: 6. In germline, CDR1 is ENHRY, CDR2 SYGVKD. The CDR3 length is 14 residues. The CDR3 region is CAINRGLSSYEQYF. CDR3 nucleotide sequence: TGTGCCATCAACAGGGGCCTTAGCTCCTACGAGCAGTACTTC.

The chain's CDR3 is CSGAGPNYNEQFF. The CDR3 DNA follows: TGCAGCGGGGCGGGACCTAACTACAATGAGCAGTTCTTC. The chain joins TRBV29-1 to TRBJ2-1; weak D call: TRBD2 (6 bases). The CDR3 loop spans 13 amino acids. Trimming took 7 bases from V and 3 from J, leaving 13 bases between them. CDR1 is SQVTM and CDR2 is ANQGSEA in the germline V gene.

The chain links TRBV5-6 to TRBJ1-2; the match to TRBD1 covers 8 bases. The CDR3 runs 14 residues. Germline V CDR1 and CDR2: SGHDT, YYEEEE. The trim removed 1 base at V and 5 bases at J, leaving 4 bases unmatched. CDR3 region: CASSLWDRSYGYTF. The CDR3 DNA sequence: TGTGCCAGCAGCTTGTGGGACAGGTCGTATGGCTACACCTTC.

The CDR3: CASSSPRTSGNTGELFF. The CDR3 nucleotides are TGTGCCAGCAGTTCCCCCAGGACTAGCGGAAACACCGGGGAGCTGTTTTTT. The chain joins TRBV27 to TRBJ2-2; 10 bases agree with TRBD2. This CDR3 is 17 amino acids long. The germline V gene has CDR1 MNHEY and CDR2 SMNVEV (reference sequence). The V and J ends lost 4 bases and 2 bases, in that order; junction bases with no gene match: 7.

The CDR3 coding sequence is TGTGCCAGCAGTTTAACCCTGATGAACACTGAAGCTTTCTTT. Translated: CASSLTLMNTEAFF. This rearrangement joins TRBV27 to TRBJ1-1; D is unclear. From germline, CDR1 is MNHEY and CDR2 SMNVEV (reference sequence). CDR3 size: 14 residues. Trimming left V 2 bases short and J 0 bases short, with 7 bases between.

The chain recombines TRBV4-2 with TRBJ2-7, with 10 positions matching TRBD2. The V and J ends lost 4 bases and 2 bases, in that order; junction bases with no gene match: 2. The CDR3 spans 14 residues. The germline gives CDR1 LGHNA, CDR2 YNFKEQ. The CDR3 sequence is CASSPTSGTYEQYF. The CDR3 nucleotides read TGTGCCAGCAGCCCCACTAGCGGGACCTACGAGCAGTACTTC.

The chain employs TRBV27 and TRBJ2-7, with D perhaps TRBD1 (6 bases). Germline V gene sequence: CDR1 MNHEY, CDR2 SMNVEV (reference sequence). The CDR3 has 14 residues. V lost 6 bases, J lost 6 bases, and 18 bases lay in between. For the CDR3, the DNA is TGTGCCAGCAGCCCCCAGGGGAACTCGGTCGAGCAGTACTTC. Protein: CASSPQGNSVEQYF.